The 27 T cell receptor beta chains given below trace back to one sample, sequenced in a study of graft-versus-host responses after intestinal transplantation. Measured with immunoSEQ multiplex PCR; TCRdb has only the in-frame clones, and not every one. The sample holds about 54,000 clones, under 95% seen once. The sequencing here drew on PBMCs, taken roughly 95 weeks after intestinal transplant. The origin of the receptors is a human patient who received an intestinal transplant, so some T cells may come from the graft donor.

This clone was seen just once. This sequence joins TRBV5-3 and TRBJ1-1; no definite D call. TRBV5-3 is filed as an ORF, its function uncertain. Trimming cost V 0 bases and J 1 base, with 10 bases left between them. The CDR3 has 15 residues. As DNA, the CDR3 is TGTGCCAGAAGCTTGGCCGAGGCGGAGAACACTGAAGCTTTCTTT. Translating it yields CARSLAEAENTEAFF.

This clone has just one count. The chain combines TRBV5-6 with TRBJ2-5; D is possibly TRBD2 (6 bases). From germline, CDR1 is SGHDT and CDR2 YYEEEE. The CDR3 has 15 amino acids. The V end was cut by 6 bases, the J end by 1 base, with 16 bases between. The CDR3 sequence is CASIEKRVGQETQYF. CDR3 coding DNA: TGTGCCAGCATAGAGAAGCGGGTCGGCCAAGAGACCCAGTACTTC.

The chain carries TRBV2 and TRBJ2-2, with unresolved D. The V end lost 7 bases, the J end lost 2 bases, and 11 bases lay between the germline ends. This CDR3 region has 14 residues. CDR1 is SNHLY, CDR2 FYNNEI, per germline. CDR3 protein: CASKKLTNTGELFF. The CDR3 DNA reads as TGTGCCAGCAAAAAGCTTACCAACACCGGGGAGCTGTTTTTT.

The chain has TRBV6-5 and TRBJ1-2; 7 nucleotides match TRBD1. This CDR3 contains 11 residues. Germline V lookup: CDR1 MNHEY, CDR2 SVGAGI. The junction had 3 bases not matched to a gene; V was cut back by 6 bases and J by 8 bases. CDR3 sequence (DNA): TGTGCCAGCAGGCAGGGACAGGGCTACACCTTC. This translates into CASRQGQGYTF.

CDR3 sequence: CAISESRGDPNIQYF. CDR3 coding DNA: TGTGCCATCAGTGAATCTCGGGGGGACCCAAACATTCAGTACTTC. This chain joins TRBV10-3 and TRBJ2-4; 7 bases line up with TRBD2. CDR1 and CDR2 from the germline V gene are ENHRY and SYGVKD. The ends lost 3 bases at V and 6 bases at J; junction bases unmatched: 8. The CDR3 has 15 residues.

The rearrangement uses TRBV19 and TRBJ1-1; TRBD1 matches 7 bases. Germline trimming cut 3 bases from V and 0 bases from J; bases unmatched to any gene: 1. Per germline, CDR1 LNHDA and CDR2 SQIVND (reference sequence). This CDR3 contains 14 residues. CDR3 coding DNA: TGTGCCAGTAGTATGACAGGGATGAACACTGAAGCTTTCTTT. Amino acids: CASSMTGMNTEAFF.

The rearrangement links TRBV7-7 to TRBJ2-3, with 13 positions matching TRBD2. Per the germline V gene, CDR1 is SSHAT and CDR2 is FNYEAQ (reference sequence). The V segment lost 5 bases and the J segment 5 bases; nucleotides outside the gene matches: 7. The CDR3 sequence is 16 residues long. CDR3 nucleotide sequence: TGTGCCAGCAGCAAAGGACTAGCGGGGGCGGAAGATACGCAGTATTTT. It specifies CASSKGLAGAEDTQYF.

The CDR3 loop is CATSRDLRSHQPQHF. The CDR3 DNA follows: TGTGCCACCAGCAGAGATCTGAGGAGCCATCAGCCCCAGCATTTT. V gene TRBV15 combines with J gene TRBJ1-5; D not resolved. Trimming removed 0 bases at V and 5 bases at J, with 11 bases between. Per the germline V gene, CDR1 is LNHNV and CDR2 is YYDKDF (reference sequence). CDR3 length: 15 residues.

This sequence joins TRBV10-3 and TRBJ2-1, with D perhaps given as TRBD1 or TRBD2 (5 bases each). CDR3 length: 17 amino acids. CDR1 ENHRY and CDR2 SYGVKD come from the germline V gene. Deletions cut 5 bases from V and 2 bases from J, with 19 bases between. CDR3 region: CAISYGSPGTTYNEQFF. The CDR3, as DNA: TGTGCCATCAGTTATGGTTCCCCAGGGACCACCTACAATGAGCAGTTCTTC.

The genes are TRBV2 and TRBJ2-7; no definite D call. V lost 9 bases and J lost 3, with 15 bases in between. CDR1 is SNHLY, CDR2 FYNNEI, per germline. The CDR3 covers 13 residues. CDR3 region: CASTGRNDYEQYF. The CDR3 DNA reads TGTGCCAGTACTGGACGGAATGACTACGAGCAGTACTTC.

The gene calls are TRBV2 and TRBJ1-5; D unresolved. Germline V gives CDR1 SNHLY, CDR2 FYNNEI. CDR3 size: 14 residues. V lost 9 bases and J 0 bases, leaving 12 bases between the germline ends. The CDR3 region has the DNA TGTGCCAGTACCTCGGTGGGTAGCAATCAGCCCCAGCATTTT. Translated, it gives CASTSVGSNQPQHF.

This clone was observed once. V gene TRBV15 combines with J gene TRBJ1-4; D may be TRBD1 (6 bases). V lost 2 bases to trimming and J lost 7 bases, with 14 bases between them. The CDR3 is 15 amino acids. Germline values: CDR1 LNHNV, CDR2 YYDKDF (reference sequence). This CDR3 reads CATSRNRERSEKLFF. CDR3 sequence (DNA): TGTGCCACCAGCAGAAACAGGGAGAGAAGTGAAAAACTGTTTTTT.

The J gene is TRBJ1-6, the V gene TRBV6-1, with D possibly being TRBD1 (6 bases). The CDR3 contains 16 residues. Germline assignment: CDR1 MNHNS and CDR2 SASEGT. Trimming stripped 4 bases from V and 4 bases from J, with 14 bases between. The CDR3 spells CASSGFGTQYNSPLHF. The CDR3 DNA follows: TGTGCCAGCAGTGGTTTCGGGACACAGTATAATTCACCCCTCCACTTT.

The gene calls are TRBV7-9 and TRBJ1-6; D is possibly TRBD1 (5 bases). This CDR3 region has 13 residues. The germline CDR1 and CDR2 sequences are SEHNR and FQNEAQ (reference sequence). The germline V and J ends were trimmed by 2 bases and 11 bases, with 10 bases remaining between them. CDR3 nucleotide sequence: TGTGCCAGCAGCTTAACCGGGGCAGCACCCCTCCACTTT. Amino acid sequence: CASSLTGAAPLHF.

The CDR3 loop reads CASSLGSGNTIYF. The CDR3 region has the DNA TGTGCCAGCTCACTCGGGTCTGGAAACACCATATATTTT. V and J are TRBV18 and TRBJ1-3; D ambiguous. With 4 bases removed from V and 1 base from J, the gap between germline ends came to 5 bases. The CDR3 has 13 amino acids. Per the germline V gene, CDR1 is KGHSH and CDR2 is LQKENI.

The chain has TRBV10-3 and TRBJ2-3; 13 nucleotides align to TRBD2. This CDR3 is built from 15 residues. J was trimmed by 5 bases and V by 6 bases; bases with no gene match: 5. Germline V gene data show CDR1 as ENHRY and CDR2 as SYGVKD. This chain's CDR3 is CAIRLAGGPQDTQYF. CDR3 sequence (DNA): TGTGCCATCAGACTAGCGGGGGGGCCGCAAGATACGCAGTATTTT.

This sequence joins TRBV18 and TRBJ1-1; 8 nucleotides agree with TRBD1. Trimming took 1 base from V and 0 from J; bases not matched to a gene: 13. The CDR3 has 19 amino acids. Germline values: CDR1 KGHSH, CDR2 LQKENI. The CDR3 DNA sequence: TGTGCCAGCTCACCACGGCTCGGCCCAGGGGGCGCATTGAACACTGAAGCTTTCTTT. This encodes CASSPRLGPGGALNTEAFF.

This clone was seen only once. The chain joins TRBV27 to TRBJ1-2, with D uncertain. CDR3 length: 11 residues. Per germline, CDR1 MNHEY and CDR2 SMNVEV (reference sequence). The CDR3 DNA sequence: TGTGCGGTTCGCCAAAACTATGGCTACACCTTC. It is translated as CAVRQNYGYTF.

As DNA, the CDR3 is TGTGCCAGCACCGTCGAACCGGGACAGGGACGACAGCCCCAGCATTTT. It yields the protein CASTVEPGQGRQPQHF. The rearrangement joins TRBV2 to TRBJ1-5; 9 bases are shared with TRBD1. Unmatched junction bases numbered 14, after V lost 7 bases and J lost 7 bases. The CDR3 covers 16 residues. The V gene's germline CDR1 is SNHLY and CDR2 FYNNEI.

This clone has a single count. The V call is TRBV5-4, the J call TRBJ2-3; D possibly matches TRBD1 or TRBD2 (6 bases each). CDR1 is SGHNT, CDR2 YYREEE, per germline (reference sequence). The CDR3 has 15 residues. The V end lost 5 bases, the J end lost 1 base, and 14 bases lay between the germline ends. The CDR3 spells CASRSIGGRTDTQYF. In nucleotides, the CDR3 is TGTGCCAGCAGATCGATAGGGGGGCGCACAGATACGCAGTATTTT.

The chain employs TRBV6-5 and TRBJ2-5, with D uncertain. CDR3 length equals 14 residues. Germline loops: CDR1 MNHEY, CDR2 SVGAGI. V lost 0 bases and J 1 base, leaving 6 bases between the germline ends. The CDR3 nucleotides read TGTGCCAGCAGTTACTCGCCAGTCCAAGAGACCCAGTACTTC. As protein: CASSYSPVQETQYF.

The V gene is TRBV4-2, the J gene TRBJ1-2, with D possibly TRBD1 on 5 matching bases. V lost 8 bases and J lost 8, with 21 bases in between. Germline loops: CDR1 LGHNA, CDR2 YNFKEQ. There are 14 residues in the CDR3. The CDR3 nucleotides are TGTGCCAGCGGCCCTGGGACCTCCCTGGGAGGCTACACCTTC. It translates to CASGPGTSLGGYTF.

The chain employs TRBV5-1 and TRBJ2-4, with a weak D call TRBD1 (6 bases). This CDR3 comprises 15 residues. V gave up 0 bases and J gave up 6 bases, with 13 bases separating them. Per the germline V gene, CDR1 is SGHRS and CDR2 is YFSETQ. The CDR3 is CASSLATGKGNIQYF. The CDR3 nucleotides read TGCGCCAGCAGCTTGGCCACAGGGAAGGGAAACATTCAGTACTTC.

The chain recombines TRBV4-1 with TRBJ2-1; D may be TRBD1 (5 bases). The V end lost 1 base, the J end lost 6 bases, and 13 bases lay between the germline ends. The CDR3 covers 15 residues. Germline CDR1 is MGHRA and CDR2 is YSYEKL. CDR3 amino acids: CASSQADIRGNEQFF. The CDR3 nucleotides read TGCGCCAGCAGCCAAGCCGACATAAGGGGCAATGAGCAGTTCTTC.

V gene TRBV19 combines with J gene TRBJ2-2, with D unresolved. Trimming stripped 5 bases from V and 3 bases from J, with 10 bases between. The CDR3 covers 14 residues. Germline assignment: CDR1 LNHDA and CDR2 SQIVND (reference sequence). Here the CDR3 reads CASSENSYTGELFF. The CDR3 bases are TGTGCCAGTAGTGAGAACTCCTACACCGGGGAGCTGTTTTTT.

The chain is built from TRBV5-6 and TRBJ1-4, with D tentatively TRBD1 (5 bases). CDR3 size: 16 residues. V gave up 2 bases and J gave up 8 bases, with 19 bases separating them. The germline V gene encodes CDR1 SGHDT and CDR2 YYEEEE. The CDR3 loop reads CASSLSILGEEEKLFF. The DNA for the CDR3 is TGTGCCAGCAGCTTATCGATACTGGGGGAGGAAGAAAAACTGTTTTTT.

This chain links TRBV19 with TRBJ1-4; D is undetermined. Trimming left V 5 bases short and J 8 bases short, with 15 bases between. Germline V gene sequence: CDR1 LNHDA, CDR2 SQIVND (reference sequence). The CDR3 contains 14 residues. The CDR3 DNA reads TGTGCCAGTAGTTTCCTCGCGAGGAGGGAAAAACTGTTTTTT. It yields the protein CASSFLARREKLFF.